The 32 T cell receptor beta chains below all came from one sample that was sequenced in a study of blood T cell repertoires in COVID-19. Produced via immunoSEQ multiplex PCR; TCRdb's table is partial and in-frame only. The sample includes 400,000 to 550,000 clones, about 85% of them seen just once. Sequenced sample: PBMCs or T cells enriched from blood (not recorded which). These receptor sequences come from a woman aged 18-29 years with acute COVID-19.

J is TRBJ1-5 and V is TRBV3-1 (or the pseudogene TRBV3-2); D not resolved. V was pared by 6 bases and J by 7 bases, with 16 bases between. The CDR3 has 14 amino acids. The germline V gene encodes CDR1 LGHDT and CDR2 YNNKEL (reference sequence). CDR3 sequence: CASSPGPGRQPQHF. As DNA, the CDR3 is TGTGCCAGCAGTCCAGGTCCCGGCAGGCAGCCCCAGCATTTT.

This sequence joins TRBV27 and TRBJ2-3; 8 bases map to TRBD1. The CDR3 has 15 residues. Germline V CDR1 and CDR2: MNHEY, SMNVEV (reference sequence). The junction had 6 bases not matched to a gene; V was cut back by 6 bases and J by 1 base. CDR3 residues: CASSLGQGGTDTQYF. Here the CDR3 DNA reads TGTGCCAGCAGCCTCGGACAGGGAGGCACAGATACGCAGTATTTT.

The CDR3 is CAIAPGQVRSYEQYF. As DNA, the CDR3 is TGTGCCATTGCCCCGGGACAGGTTCGCTCCTACGAGCAGTACTTC. This chain uses TRBV10-3 with TRBJ2-7; 8 bases fit TRBD1. V lost 9 bases to trimming and J lost 0 bases; unmatched junction nucleotides: 10. Germline V gene sequence: CDR1 ENHRY, CDR2 SYGVKD. The CDR3 extends over 15 amino acids.

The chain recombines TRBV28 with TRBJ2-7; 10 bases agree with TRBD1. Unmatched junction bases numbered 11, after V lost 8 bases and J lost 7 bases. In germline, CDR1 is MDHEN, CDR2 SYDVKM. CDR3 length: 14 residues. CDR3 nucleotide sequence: TGTGCCAGCCAAGATCAGGACAGGGGGGAAGAGCAGTACTTC. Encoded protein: CASQDQDRGEEQYF. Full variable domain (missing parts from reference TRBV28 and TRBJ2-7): DVKVTQSSRYLVKRTGEKVFLECVQDMDHENMFWYRQDPGLGLRLIYFSYDVKMKEKGDIPEGYSVSREKKERFSLILESASTNQTSMYLCASQDQDRGEEQYFGPGTRLTVT.

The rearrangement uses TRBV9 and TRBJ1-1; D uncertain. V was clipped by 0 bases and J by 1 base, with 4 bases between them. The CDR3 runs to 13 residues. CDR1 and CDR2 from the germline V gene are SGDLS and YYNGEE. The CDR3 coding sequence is TGTGCCAGCAGCGTAGCTACGAACACTGAAGCTTTCTTT. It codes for CASSVATNTEAFF.

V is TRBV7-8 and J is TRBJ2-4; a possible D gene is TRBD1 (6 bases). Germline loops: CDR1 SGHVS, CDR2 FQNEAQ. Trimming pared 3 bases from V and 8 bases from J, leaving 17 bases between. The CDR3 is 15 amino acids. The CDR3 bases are TGTGCCAGCAGCTTTCAGACAGGCCGTAGGGACATTCAGTACTTC. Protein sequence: CASSFQTGRRDIQYF.

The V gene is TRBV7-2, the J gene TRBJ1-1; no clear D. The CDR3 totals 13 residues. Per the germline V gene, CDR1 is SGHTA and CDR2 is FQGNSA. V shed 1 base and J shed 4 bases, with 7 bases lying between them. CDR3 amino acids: CASSLGYSTEAFF. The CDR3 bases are TGTGCCAGCAGCTTAGGGTACAGCACTGAAGCTTTCTTT.

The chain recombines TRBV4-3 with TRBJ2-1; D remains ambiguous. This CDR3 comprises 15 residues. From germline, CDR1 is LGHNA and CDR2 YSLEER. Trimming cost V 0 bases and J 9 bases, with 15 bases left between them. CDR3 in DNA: TGCGCCAGCAGCCAAGATTTGTCCCAGAAACGTGAGCAGTTCTTC. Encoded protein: CASSQDLSQKREQFF.

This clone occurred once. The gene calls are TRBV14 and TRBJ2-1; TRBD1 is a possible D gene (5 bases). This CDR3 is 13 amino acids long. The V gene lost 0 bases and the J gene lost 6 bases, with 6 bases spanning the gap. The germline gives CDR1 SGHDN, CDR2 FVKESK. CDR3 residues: CASSQDRVNEQFF. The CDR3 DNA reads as TGTGCCAGCAGCCAAGACAGGGTCAATGAGCAGTTCTTC. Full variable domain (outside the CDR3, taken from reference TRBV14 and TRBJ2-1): EAGVTQFPSHSVIEKGQTVTLRCDPISGHDNLYWYRRVMGKEIKFLLHFVKESKQDESGMPNNRFLAERTGGTYSTLKVQPAELEDSGVYFCASSQDRVNEQFFGPGTRLTVL.

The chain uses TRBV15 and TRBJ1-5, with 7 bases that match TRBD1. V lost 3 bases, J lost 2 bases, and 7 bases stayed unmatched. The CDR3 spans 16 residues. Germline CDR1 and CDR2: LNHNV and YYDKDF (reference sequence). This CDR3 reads CATSSKRGLRNQPQHF. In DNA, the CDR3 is TGTGCCACCAGCAGTAAAAGGGGGCTCCGCAATCAGCCCCAGCATTTT.

The CDR3 nucleotides are TGTGCCACCAGCAGAGGCTGGGGACAGGAGACCACTGAAGCTTTCTTT. It is translated as CATSRGWGQETTEAFF. V usage is TRBV15 and J usage is TRBJ1-1; 8 nucleotides align to TRBD1. The ends lost 1 base at V and 4 bases at J; junction bases unmatched: 8. The CDR3 has 16 amino acids. Germline V gives CDR1 LNHNV, CDR2 YYDKDF (reference sequence).

CDR3 bases: TGTGCCAGTAGTGCGGGACCGCTCCAAGAGACCCAGTACTTC. Translated: CASSAGPLQETQYF. This sequence joins TRBV19 and TRBJ2-5, with a tentative D call TRBD2 (6 bases). This CDR3 contains 14 residues. V was shortened by 5 bases and J by 1 base, with 11 bases between the two germline ends. CDR1 is LNHDA and CDR2 is SQIVND in the germline V gene (reference sequence).

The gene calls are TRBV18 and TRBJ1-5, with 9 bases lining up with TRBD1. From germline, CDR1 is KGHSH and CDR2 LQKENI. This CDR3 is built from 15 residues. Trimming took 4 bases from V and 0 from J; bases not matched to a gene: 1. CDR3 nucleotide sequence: TGTGCCAGCTCACAACAGGGGGCTAGCAATCAGCCCCAGCATTTT. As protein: CASSQQGASNQPQHF.

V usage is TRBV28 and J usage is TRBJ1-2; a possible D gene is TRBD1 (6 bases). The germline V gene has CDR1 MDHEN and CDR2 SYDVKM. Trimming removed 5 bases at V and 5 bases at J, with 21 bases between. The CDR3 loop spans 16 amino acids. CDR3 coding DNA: TGTGCCAGCAGTCTAGGGGCCGGGACAAAGCCTTATGGCTACACCTTC. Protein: CASSLGAGTKPYGYTF.

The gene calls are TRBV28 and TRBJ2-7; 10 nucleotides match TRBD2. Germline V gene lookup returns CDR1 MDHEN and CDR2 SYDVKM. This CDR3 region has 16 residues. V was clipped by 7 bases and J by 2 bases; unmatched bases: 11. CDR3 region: CASMLTSSGSPYEQYF. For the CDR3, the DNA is TGTGCCAGCATGCTAACTTCTAGCGGGAGCCCCTACGAGCAGTACTTC.

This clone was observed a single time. The CDR3: CASSKRTAGEAFF. CDR3 DNA sequence: TGTGCCAGCAGCAAGAGAACAGCGGGTGAAGCTTTCTTT. V usage is TRBV9 and J usage is TRBJ1-1, with unresolved D. CDR3 length: 13 amino acids. V was shortened by 4 bases and J by 7 bases, with 14 bases between the two germline ends. Germline V CDR1 and CDR2: SGDLS, YYNGEE.

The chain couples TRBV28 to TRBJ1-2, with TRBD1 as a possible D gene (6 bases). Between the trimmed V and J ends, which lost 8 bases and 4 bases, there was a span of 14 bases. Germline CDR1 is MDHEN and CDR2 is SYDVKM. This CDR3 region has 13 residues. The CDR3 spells CASLGGQTYGYTF. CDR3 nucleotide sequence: TGTGCCAGCCTCGGCGGACAGACCTATGGCTACACCTTC.

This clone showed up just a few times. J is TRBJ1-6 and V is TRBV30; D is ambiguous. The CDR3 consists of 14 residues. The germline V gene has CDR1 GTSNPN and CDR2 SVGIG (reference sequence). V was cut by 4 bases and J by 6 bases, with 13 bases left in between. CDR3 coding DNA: TGTGCCTGGACGCGGGAGAATACTAATTCACCCCTCCACTTT. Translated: CAWTRENTNSPLHF.

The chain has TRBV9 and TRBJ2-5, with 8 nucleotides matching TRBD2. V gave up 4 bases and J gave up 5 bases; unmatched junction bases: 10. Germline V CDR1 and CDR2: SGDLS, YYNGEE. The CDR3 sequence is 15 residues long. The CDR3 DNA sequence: TGTGCCAGCAGCCTTATGAGCGGGAGCGGGGAGACCCAGTACTTC. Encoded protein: CASSLMSGSGETQYF. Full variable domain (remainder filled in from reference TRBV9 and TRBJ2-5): DSGVTQTPKHLITATGQRVTLRCSPRSGDLSVYWYQQSLDQGLQFLIQYYNGEERAKGNILERFSAQQFPDLHSELNLSSLELGDSALYFCASSLMSGSGETQYFGPGTRLLVL.

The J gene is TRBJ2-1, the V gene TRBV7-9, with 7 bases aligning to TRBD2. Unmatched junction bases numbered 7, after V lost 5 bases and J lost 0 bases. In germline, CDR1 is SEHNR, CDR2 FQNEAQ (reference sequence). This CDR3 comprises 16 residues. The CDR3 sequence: CASSQFGGSSYNEQFF. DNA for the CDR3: TGTGCCAGCAGCCAGTTCGGGGGGTCCTCCTACAATGAGCAGTTCTTC.

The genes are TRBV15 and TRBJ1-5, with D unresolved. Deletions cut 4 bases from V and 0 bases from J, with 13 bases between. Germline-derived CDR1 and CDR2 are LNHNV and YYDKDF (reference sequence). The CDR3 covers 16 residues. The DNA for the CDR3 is TGTGCCACCAGCACCGAAGACACGATTAGCAATCAGCCCCAGCATTTT. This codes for CATSTEDTISNQPQHF.

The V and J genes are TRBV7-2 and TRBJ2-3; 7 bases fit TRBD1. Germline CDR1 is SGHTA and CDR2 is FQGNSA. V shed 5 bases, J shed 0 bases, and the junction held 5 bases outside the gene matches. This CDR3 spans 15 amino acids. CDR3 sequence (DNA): TGTGCCAGCAGCGGGACAGCTATTAGCACAGATACGCAGTATTTT. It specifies CASSGTAISTDTQYF.

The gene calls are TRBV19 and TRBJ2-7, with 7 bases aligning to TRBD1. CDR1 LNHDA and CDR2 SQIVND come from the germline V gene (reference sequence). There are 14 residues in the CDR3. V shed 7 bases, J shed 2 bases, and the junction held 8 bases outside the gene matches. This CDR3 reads CASKRSQGAYEQYF. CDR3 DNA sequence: TGTGCCAGTAAAAGGAGTCAGGGGGCCTACGAGCAGTACTTC.

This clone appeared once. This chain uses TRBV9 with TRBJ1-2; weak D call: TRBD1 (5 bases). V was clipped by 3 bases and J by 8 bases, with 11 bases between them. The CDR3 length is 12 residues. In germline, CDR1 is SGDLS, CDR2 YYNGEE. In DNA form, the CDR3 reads TGTGCCAGCAGCGGTCGGACACACGGCTACACCTTC. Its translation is CASSGRTHGYTF.

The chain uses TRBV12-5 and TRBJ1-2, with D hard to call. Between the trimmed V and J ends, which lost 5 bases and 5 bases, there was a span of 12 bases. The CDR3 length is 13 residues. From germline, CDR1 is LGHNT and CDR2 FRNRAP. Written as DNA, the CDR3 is TGTGCTAGTGGTGAGGGATCCGGGTATGGCTACACCTTC. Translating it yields CASGEGSGYGYTF.

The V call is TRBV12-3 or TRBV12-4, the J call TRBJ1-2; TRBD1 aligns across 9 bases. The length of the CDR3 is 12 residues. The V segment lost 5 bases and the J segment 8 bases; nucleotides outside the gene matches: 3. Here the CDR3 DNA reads TGTGCCAGCAGTAACAGGGGGCAGGGCTACACCTTC. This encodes CASSNRGQGYTF.

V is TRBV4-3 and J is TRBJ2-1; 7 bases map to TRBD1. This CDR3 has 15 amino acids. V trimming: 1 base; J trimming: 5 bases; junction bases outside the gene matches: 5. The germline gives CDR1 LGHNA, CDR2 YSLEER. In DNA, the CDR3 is TGCGCCAGCAGCCAAGGAAGGGGGCTCAACAATGAGCAGTTCTTC. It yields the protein CASSQGRGLNNEQFF.

CDR3 residues: CASSESGIEAFF. The DNA for the CDR3 is TGTGCCAGCAGTGAAAGCGGGATCGAAGCTTTCTTT. V is TRBV2 and J is TRBJ1-1, with D unclear. This CDR3 is built from 12 residues. Germline-derived CDR1 and CDR2 are SNHLY and FYNNEI. Trimming shortened V by 2 bases and J by 8 bases, and 9 bases separated the two germline ends.

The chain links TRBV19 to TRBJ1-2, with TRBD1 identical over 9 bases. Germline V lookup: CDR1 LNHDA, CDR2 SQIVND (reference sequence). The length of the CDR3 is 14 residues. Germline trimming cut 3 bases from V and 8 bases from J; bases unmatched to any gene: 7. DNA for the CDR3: TGTGCCAGTAGTATGGGGACAGGGTCGTGGGGCTACACCTTC. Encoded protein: CASSMGTGSWGYTF.

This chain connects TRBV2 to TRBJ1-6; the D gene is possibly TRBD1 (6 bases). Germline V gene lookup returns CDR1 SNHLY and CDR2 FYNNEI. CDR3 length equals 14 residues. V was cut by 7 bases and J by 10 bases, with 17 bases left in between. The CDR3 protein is CASMIRGAGSPLHF. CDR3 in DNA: TGTGCCAGCATGATCCGGGGGGCTGGGTCACCCCTCCACTTT.

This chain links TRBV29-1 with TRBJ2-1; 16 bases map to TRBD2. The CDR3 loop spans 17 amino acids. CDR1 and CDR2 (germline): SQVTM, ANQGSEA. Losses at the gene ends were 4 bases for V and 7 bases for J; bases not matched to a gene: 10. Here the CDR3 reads CSVAPGTSGRAANEQFF. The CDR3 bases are TGCAGCGTTGCTCCCGGGACTAGCGGGAGGGCCGCGAATGAGCAGTTCTTC.

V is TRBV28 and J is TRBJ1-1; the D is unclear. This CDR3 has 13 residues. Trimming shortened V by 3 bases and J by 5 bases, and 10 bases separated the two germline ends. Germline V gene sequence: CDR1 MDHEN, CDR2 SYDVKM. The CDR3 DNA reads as TGTGCCAGCAGTTTTCGACATCGGACTGAAGCTTTCTTT. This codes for CASSFRHRTEAFF.